The present TCR beta chain was sequenced within a study of identical twins (dated by TCRdb to 2016 to 2018). Some background on the complete study: TCR alpha and beta repertoires from monozygotic twins, unrelated adults of various ages and cord blood were deep-sequenced to test whether fetal clonotypes persist. To rule out contamination, the twin experiments were replicated at different times with different library preparation protocols. General study outcomes and caveats: Invariant T cells such as MAIT and iNKT could partly confound zero-insertion analyses, although diverse VJ usage argued against such confounding for most clonotypes. Fewer insertions were carried by abundant cord blood beta clonotypes; a weaker similar trend was observed in young adult naive repertoires, while no such trend was observed in memory repertoires. In beta out-of-frame sequences, excess twin sharing was weaker, because having fewer shared sequences lowered the signal-to-noise ratio. Compared with coincidental sharing between unrelated individuals, out-of-frame TCR alpha sequences shared between twins showed an excess of sequences with low generation probability. Recombination models systematically underestimated out-of-frame TCR alpha sharing in monozygotic twins but agreed with sharing between unrelated individuals. Because the same donors could not be followed over many years, conclusions were based on cross-sectional statistical analysis.

V and J are truncated by 2 bases and 2 bases respectively, leaving an intervening sequence of 8 bases. The germline V gene (reference sequence) supplies CDR1 LGHDT and CDR2 YNNKEL. The CDR3, cysteine through phenylalanine, is 14 amino acids long. Here the CDR3 DNA is all that survives: 42 bases in frame from base 1. This clonotype was seen a handful of times. Its binding antigen is unknown. Base-call qualities are not available, and no considerably larger clone is one nucleotide away. Every donor was a healthy Caucasian. The twin cohort comprised three pairs of female monozygotic twins, all aged roughly 18 to 29 years. Peripheral blood mononuclear cells were the source from which RNA for the TCR libraries was isolated. The library was produced with 5' RACE. TCRdb names Illumina HiSeq 2000 as the instrument used. A universal primer binding site was introduced by template switching, and a unique molecular identifier was present in the final cDNA, enabling accurate counting of TCR cDNA molecules. First-strand cDNA for TCR alpha and beta chains was synthesized from specific primers in the conserved constant-segment region. To control for contamination, each cDNA library was double barcoded with a SMART-Mk sample barcode plus Illumina barcodes. TruSeq adapter sequences and Illumina sample barcodes were added in two successive PCR steps. The TCR alpha and beta cDNA libraries were sequenced on the Illumina HiSeq platform using custom primers. Regarding the original processing steps: MiGEC was used to process raw reads and extract unique molecular identifiers, and MiXCR was used to find CDR3 positions. Recombination models were inferred per individual with the repgenHMM and IGoR tools using an EM algorithm. Shared clonotypes were analyzed with the tcR package in R, and sharing was normalized by the product of cloneset sizes. Out-of-frame nonproductive sequences were analyzed to study raw recombination free of thymic and clonal selection effects. In TCRdb, the public reads were trimmed at Q25 with fastp and aligned with MiXCR, with productive beta chains retained. CDR3 protein duplicates are merged, each entry listing the most common genes and DNA. For this entry, the V and J calls and clone size follow TCRdb and not the study's own pipeline. This sample lists some 730,000 distinct CDR3 sequences; about 20% were detected once. The ten largest clones represent roughly 13% of the sample.

These data were also reused for a study on T cells expressing NK-cell markers. From the second report: TCR beta-chain repertoires were profiled in sorted CD3+CD56+NKG2C+, CD3+CD56+NKG2C- and CD3+CD56-NKG2C+ T-cell subsets from several donors. Among the eight sequenced donors, seven were HCMV-seropositive and one was HCMV-seronegative. In several experiments an anti-gammadeltaTCR antibody was added to restrict sorting to alphabetaTCR-expressing T cells. In roughly 6 donors, the dominant CD3+CD56+NKG2C+ clonotypes ranked among the top 10 CD8+ clonotypes, making up about 1.0-7.0% of CD8+ T cells. Those dominant clonotypes were again the most abundant among CD3+CD56-NKG2C+ cells in a handful of donors, at roughly 25-65%. Whether the expanded NKG2C-expressing T cell clones were specific for HCMV antigens was left unclear. The study sequenced eight donors, all healthy volunteers chosen at random: three men and five women. To determine HCMV serostatus, a commercial ELISA kit was used to detect HCMV-specific IgG in serum. For 5 or 6 donors, unsorted PBMC were also used to sequence bulk peripheral blood T-cell repertoires. MIGEC was used to demultiplex reads and group reads by UMI, and MiTCR was used to assemble and quantify clonotypes. To remove erroneous sequences, TCR cDNA sequences were retained only when supported by two or more reads. The tcR package was used for downstream repertoire analysis, with clonotypes matched between fractions based on CDR3 nucleotide sequence plus V segment. Antigen specificity was annotated against VDJdb with VDJmatch, allowing one amino acid substitution in CDR3.

The source material was PBMCs. The chain employs TRBV3-1 and TRBJ2-3; no confident D gene assignment can be made. This receptor was obtained from a young woman in good health. The DNA sequence follows: TGTGCCAGCAGCCAACGTCTACCCACAGATACGCAGTATTTT. It translates to CASSQRLPTDTQYF.